This TCR beta chain is from a study of T cells expressing NK-cell markers. Study context: The study drew TCR beta repertoires from sorted CD3+CD56+NKG2C+, CD3+CD56+NKG2C- and CD3+CD56-NKG2C+ T cells.

TCRdb reworked the 5' RACE reads into one entry per CDR3 protein, no DNA. This sample's clone table lists about 550,000 distinct CDR3 sequences. Germline values: CDR1 DFQATT, CDR2 SNEGSKA (reference sequence). The CDR3 loop spans 14 amino acids. The sequencing sample was made of blood T cells: a sorted CD56 or NKG2C T cell subset, CD4+ or CD8+ T cells, or bulk PBMC T cells (not recorded which). This TCR was sampled from a man aged 18 to 29 in good health. V is TRBV20-1 and J is TRBJ1-2. CDR3: CSARDPQINYGYTF.